This T cell receptor beta chain derives from a study of blood T cell repertoires in COVID-19 (TCRdb year 2020). About the study as a whole: Samples covering the acute and convalescent phases of COVID-19 were provided by collaborators in the United States, Italy and Spain. Subjects who had been exposed to COVID-19, were actively infected with it, or had recovered from it provided the deeply sampled blood TCRbeta repertoires that made up the dataset. Samples were obtained from the ongoing ImmuneRACE study (first 160 participants) and from over 1,000 subjects provided by 6 global collaborators. A de-identified subject ID, COVID-19 status, age in years and sex were almost always included in the sample metadata. The repertoires were released in a freely available public database meant as a resource for research on the immune response to SARS-CoV-2. Where HLA class I and class II types were available, the types were taken from metadata supplied by the sample provider, not from assay-based typing. The prospective study material was composed of cDNA or gDNA derived from T cells, B-cell-depleted T cells, or PBMCs. The full study reports these points: The amount of clinical and demographic metadata varied by source and participant and was provided uncurated.

Points on this clone: The antigen it recognizes is unknown. No base quality information exists; no much larger clone differs at one position.

Inclusive of the bounding cysteine and phenylalanine, the CDR3 is 15 residues long. Only the CDR3 portion is preserved as DNA: 45 bases, with reading frame beginning at the first base. Trimming accounts for 9 bases at V and 3 bases at J, while the number of junction bases matched to no gene is 7. Based on the germline V gene, the CDR1 and CDR2 sequences are SGHRS and YFSETQ. The immunoSEQ Assay, a bias-controlled multiplex PCR, was used to amplify TCRbeta CDR3 regions from genomic DNA. The authors' pipeline ran thus. Nucleated cell counts per sample were estimated from amplification of reference gene primers within the assay. To quantify the absolute abundance of each unique TCRbeta CDR3 rearrangement, sequence reads were collapsed and filtered. Productive Simpson clonality was computed per sample as the square root of Simpson's diversity index over productive rearrangements. Not all clones reach the TCRdb copy of this immuneACCESS table, which keeps in-frame sequences only. Checked studies attribute under half of the gap to unresolved V genes and leave the rest unexplained. D and trimming were read from the DNA, whereas the V and J calls and clone size are those reported in that table. For this sample there are about 190,000 clones; roughly 73% appear just once. Clones ranked in the top ten supply roughly 2.8% of the sample.

Whole blood was collected in K2EDTA tubes by collaborating institutions according to the institutions' own protocols. For TCRbeta analysis, collaborators shipped samples as frozen whole blood, isolated PBMCs, or DNA extracted from either of those sample types. This receptor was taken from a woman older than 75 with active or convalescent COVID-19. The V and J segments used are TRBV5-1 and TRBJ2-3, and 13 junction bases match TRBD2. Sequenced sample: peripheral blood. The CDR3 corresponds to CATGLAGEETDTQYF. In nucleotide form, the sequence is TGCGCCACTGGACTAGCGGGAGAAGAGACAGATACGCAGTATTTT.